The 29 T cell receptor beta chains in this list originate from one sample, sequenced in a study of blood T cells in healthy people across ages. Sample-barcoded 5' priming and a J-beta primer mix drove a second PCR of about 7 to 12 cycles. TCRdb re-analysed the 5' RACE reads in MiXCR, keeping a single row per CDR3 protein. Of more than 1,000,000 distinct CDR3 sequences in the sample, approximately 25% were seen once. The same data also contributed to another study, on T cells of mothers and their children.

The sample consisted of blood. The receptors originated from a girl aged 2 to 10 in good health.

V and J are TRBV4-3 and TRBJ2-5; D could derive from TRBD1 or TRBD2 (5 bases each). The length of the CDR3 is 15 residues. The germline gives CDR1 LGHNA, CDR2 YSLEER. V lost 1 base and J lost 5, with 14 bases in between. The chain's CDR3 is CASSQALGTWETQYF. The CDR3 nucleotides are TGCGCCAGCAGCCAAGCGCTGGGGACCTGGGAGACCCAGTACTTC.

Note on this clonotype: The junction and the germline gene differ at one end; a read error may be behind it. The chain has TRBV6-6 and TRBJ2-5; D might be TRBD1 (6 bases). This CDR3 contains 14 residues. Germline V lookup: CDR1 MNHNY, CDR2 SVGAGI (reference sequence). The CDR3 spells CVSSLQDRQETQYF. CDR3 DNA: TGTGTCAGCAGCCTACAGGACAGACAAGAGACCCAGTACTTC.

This clonotype was recorded a few times. J is TRBJ2-3 and V is TRBV28; D remains unclear. CDR1 and CDR2 (germline): MDHEN, SYDVKM. V was cut by 3 bases and J by 5 bases, with 9 bases left in between. This CDR3 region has 13 residues. The CDR3 is CASSFPKLDTQYF. The CDR3 nucleotides read TGTGCCAGCAGTTTCCCCAAACTAGATACGCAGTATTTT.

The chain recombines TRBV4-2 with TRBJ1-6; D is possibly TRBD1 (6 bases). V shed 1 base and J shed 10 bases, with 17 bases lying between them. The CDR3 sequence is 16 residues long. Per the germline V gene, CDR1 is LGHNA and CDR2 is YNFKEQ. The CDR3 loop is CASSQAIAGERSPLHF. The DNA for the CDR3 is TGTGCCAGCAGCCAAGCCATCGCAGGGGAGAGATCACCCCTCCACTTT.

This clonotype was found a few times. This chain uses TRBV15 with TRBJ1-2, with 10 bases matching TRBD1. The CDR3 is 16 amino acids. Trimming cost V 0 bases and J 0 bases; bases outside gene matches: 1. Germline assignment: CDR1 LNHNV and CDR2 YYDKDF (reference sequence). CDR3 sequence reads: CATSREGTGANYGYTF. The CDR3, as DNA: TGTGCCACCAGCAGAGAGGGGACAGGGGCTAACTATGGCTACACCTTC.

The chain is built from TRBV12-3 or TRBV12-4 and TRBJ2-3, with D tentatively TRBD1 (7 bases). Trimming shortened V by 8 bases and J by 4 bases, and 22 bases separated the two germline ends. The CDR3 extends over 16 amino acids. The CDR3 bases are TGTGCCAGCTACGGGGGAGATCCAGGGGGAGCAGATACGCAGTATTTT. This translates into CASYGGDPGGADTQYF.

This clonotype has a handful of counts. The chain has TRBV5-5 and TRBJ1-2; no clear D gene. CDR1 is SGHKS and CDR2 is YYEKEE in the germline V gene (reference sequence). CDR3 size: 14 residues. The V end lost 4 bases, the J end lost 0 bases, and 10 bases lay between the germline ends. The CDR3 sequence: CASSEDAANYGYTF. DNA for the CDR3: TGTGCCAGCAGCGAGGACGCAGCTAACTATGGCTACACCTTC.

The chain has TRBV29-1 and TRBJ2-7; D unclear. Germline V lookup: CDR1 SQVTM, CDR2 ANQGSEA. CDR3 length: 11 amino acids. Trimming shortened V by 5 bases and J by 2 bases, and 7 bases separated the two germline ends. The CDR3 spells CSVTGPYEQYF. CDR3 DNA: TGCAGCGTTACCGGACCCTACGAGCAGTACTTC.

This clonotype was seen only a few times. The rearrangement joins TRBV6-1 to TRBJ2-6; D might be TRBD1 (6 bases). The germline CDR1 and CDR2 sequences are MNHNS and SASEGT. The CDR3 spans 19 residues. V lost 9 bases to trimming and J lost 0 bases, with 24 bases between them. The CDR3 region is CASEDNQDRRASGANVLTF. The CDR3 region has the DNA TGTGCCAGTGAGGATAACCAGGACAGACGTGCCTCTGGGGCCAACGTCCTGACTTTC.

This chain joins TRBV4-3 and TRBJ1-1; no reliable D call. CDR1 LGHNA and CDR2 YSLEER come from the germline V gene. This CDR3 contains 14 residues. V lost 1 base and J lost 10, with 16 bases in between. CDR3 nucleotide sequence: TGCGCCAGCAGCCAAGTTCCGGCATCCTTTGGAGCTTTCTTT. Residues: CASSQVPASFGAFF.

This clonotype was observed a handful of times. The rearrangement uses TRBV27 and TRBJ2-7; tentatively, D is TRBD2 (5 bases). Germline values: CDR1 MNHEY, CDR2 SMNVEV (reference sequence). The length of the CDR3 is 16 residues. V dropped 2 bases and J dropped 0 bases, with 14 bases sitting between them. CDR3 bases: TGTGCCAGCAGTTTAGGTGGAGGATCCAGCTCCTACGAGCAGTACTTC. Translating gives CASSLGGGSSSYEQYF.

This clonotype showed up just a few times. V gene TRBV9 combines with J gene TRBJ2-3, with D possibly matching TRBD2 (6 bases). Germline assignment: CDR1 SGDLS and CDR2 YYNGEE. V was clipped by 4 bases and J by 2 bases, with 14 bases between them. CDR3 length: 15 residues. The CDR3 protein is CASSTGGIDTDTQYF. CDR3 coding DNA: TGTGCCAGCAGCACTGGGGGGATTGACACAGATACGCAGTATTTT.

This clonotype was seen more than once but under ten times. The chain joins TRBV12-5 to TRBJ1-6, with no clear D. The ends were cut back, 1 base at V and 4 bases at J, with 5 bases in the middle. Germline V gives CDR1 LGHNT, CDR2 FRNRAP. The CDR3 contains 14 residues. CDR3 loop: CASGLAAYNSPLHF. The CDR3 DNA is TGTGCTAGTGGTTTGGCAGCTTATAATTCACCCCTCCACTTT.

This clonotype has more than one count but fewer than ten. This chain links TRBV5-1 with TRBJ2-1; a possible D gene is TRBD2 (5 bases). The germline V and J ends were trimmed by 3 bases and 7 bases, with 11 bases remaining between them. The CDR3 totals 13 residues. Germline assignment: CDR1 SGHRS and CDR2 YFSETQ. The CDR3 region has the DNA TGCGCCAGCAGCTCTTTTAGCGCTAATGAGCAGTTCTTC. Translation: CASSSFSANEQFF.

V is TRBV6-1 and J is TRBJ2-5, with D uncertain. The V end lost 2 bases, the J end lost 12 bases, and 10 bases lay between the germline ends. The CDR3 loop spans 11 amino acids. The germline gives CDR1 MNHNS, CDR2 SASEGT. CDR3 nucleotide sequence: TGTGCCAGCAGTGAATTTAGGACGGAGTACTTC. Protein: CASSEFRTEYF.

This clonotype was seen more than once but under ten times. This rearrangement joins TRBV10-3 to TRBJ2-5, with 11 nucleotides matching TRBD2. With 2 bases clipped from V and 5 bases from J, the junction kept 7 bases outside the gene matches. The germline V gene encodes CDR1 ENHRY and CDR2 SYGVKD. This CDR3 comprises 16 residues. The CDR3 region has the DNA TGTGCCATCAGTGAGCCCTCCCTAGCGGGGGGTGAGACCCAGTACTTC. It translates to CAISEPSLAGGETQYF.

The table lists this clonotype with a count of one. This chain connects TRBV6-1 to TRBJ1-5; TRBD1 matches at 8 bases. Germline CDR1 MNHNS, CDR2 SASEGT. V shed 7 bases, J shed 5 bases, and the junction held 7 bases outside the gene matches. The CDR3 extends over 14 amino acids. Written as DNA, the CDR3 is TGTGCCAGCACCGCAGGGGGCATTGATCAGCCCCAGCATTTT. Amino acid sequence: CASTAGGIDQPQHF.

This clonotype was counted between two and nine times. The CDR3 here is CASSPSSGGLYEQYF. Here the CDR3 DNA reads TGCGCCAGCAGCCCCTCATCGGGGGGGCTCTACGAGCAGTACTTC. The V and J genes are TRBV4-1 and TRBJ2-7; 8 nucleotides match TRBD2. Losses at the gene ends were 4 bases for V and 3 bases for J; bases not matched to a gene: 8. The CDR3 has 15 amino acids. Germline loops: CDR1 MGHRA, CDR2 YSYEKL.

The chain is built from TRBV5-1 and TRBJ2-5; possibly TRBD1 for D (6 bases). Judging by the DNA end, TRBJ2-1 fits better; the J call may be wrong. Germline V CDR1 and CDR2: SGHRS, YFSETQ. The CDR3 length is 17 residues. This CDR3 reads CASSLTDRTNHPNEQFF. The CDR3 nucleotides are TGCGCCAGCAGCTTAACCGACAGGACCAATCACCCCAATGAGCAGTTCTTC.

This clonotype occurred a few times. The chain couples TRBV21-1 to TRBJ2-5; the table's D call of TRBD1 was not tested on the DNA. The J call may be incorrect, as the DNA end agrees better with TRBJ2-7. TRBV21-1 is a known pseudogene. This CDR3 has 11 amino acids. The CDR3 coding sequence is TGTGCCCCGCGGGACAACTACGAGCAGTACTTC. Encoded protein: CAPRDNYEQYF.

This clonotype was detected only a few times. J is TRBJ1-1 and V is TRBV6-1; 11 nucleotides agree with TRBD1. The ends lost 6 bases at V and 5 bases at J; junction bases unmatched: 8. The CDR3 is 15 amino acids. CDR1 MNHNS and CDR2 SASEGT come from the germline V gene. The chain's CDR3 is CASRAGTGGGTEAFF. The CDR3 DNA reads as TGTGCCAGCAGGGCCGGGACAGGGGGTGGGACTGAAGCTTTCTTT.

This chain uses TRBV5-1 with TRBJ2-7; D remains unclear. There are 13 residues in the CDR3. The V and J ends lost 6 bases and 2 bases respectively, with 12 bases between them. CDR1 SGHRS and CDR2 YFSETQ come from the germline V gene. CDR3 sequence reads: CASKQSRPYEQYF. The CDR3 DNA reads as TGCGCCAGCAAGCAATCCCGGCCCTACGAGCAGTACTTC. Supplemented by reference TRBV5-1 and TRBJ2-7, the full variable domain reads KAGVTQTPRYLIKTRGQQVTLSCSPISGHRSVSWYQQTPGQGLQFLFEYFSETQRNKGNFPGRFSGRQFSNSRSEMNVSTLELGDSALYLCASKQSRPYEQYFGPGTRLTVT.

This chain links TRBV4-1 with TRBJ2-5; D uncertain. The end of the DNA fits TRBJ2-1 better, so the J call may be wrong. This CDR3 comprises 13 residues. Germline CDR1 reads MGHRA; CDR2 reads YSYEKL. CDR3 coding DNA: TGCGCCAGCAGCCAAGGGAATTACAATGAGCAGTTCTTC. Translation: CASSQGNYNEQFF.

This clonotype turned up a few times. J is TRBJ2-5 and V is TRBV29-1, with D perhaps matching TRBD1 or TRBD2 (5 bases each). The J call may be in error: the DNA end matches TRBJ2-7 better. The CDR3 sequence is 12 residues long. The V gene's germline CDR1 is SQVTM and CDR2 ANQGSEA. The CDR3 DNA follows: TGCAGCCATTTGGGACCGAACTACGAGCAGTACTTC. Amino acid sequence: CSHLGPNYEQYF.

The CDR3 is CASSSLKARSADTQYF. For the CDR3, the DNA is TGTGCCAGCAGCTCCCTCAAGGCTCGGTCGGCAGATACGCAGTATTTT. This sequence joins TRBV7-9 and TRBJ2-3; D is ambiguous. The germline V gene encodes CDR1 SEHNR and CDR2 FQNEAQ (reference sequence). The CDR3 totals 16 residues. Trimming took off 4 bases at V and 4 bases at J, with 18 bases between the two ends.

This clonotype has only a few counts. This chain links TRBV9 with TRBJ2-1; 8 bases fit TRBD2. V lost 3 bases to trimming and J lost 0 bases; unmatched junction nucleotides: 5. CDR1 and CDR2 (germline): SGDLS, YYNGEE. This CDR3 has 16 amino acids. This chain's CDR3 is CASSGGLVGSYNEQFF. The CDR3 DNA sequence: TGTGCCAGCAGCGGGGGACTAGTGGGCTCCTACAATGAGCAGTTCTTC.

The count of this clonotype is one. The V gene is TRBV5-1, the J gene TRBJ2-5; TRBD2 is a possible D gene (6 bases). CDR3 length: 16 residues. Germline V CDR1 and CDR2: SGHRS, YFSETQ. V was cut by 0 bases and J by 4 bases, with 16 bases left in between. Written as DNA, the CDR3 is TGCGCCAGCAGCTTGGGGGTAGCGGACTTTATAGAGACCCAGTACTTC. It is translated as CASSLGVADFIETQYF.

The V and J genes are TRBV6-2 or TRBV6-3 and TRBJ1-1; D is possibly TRBD1 (6 bases). The V end was cut by 6 bases, the J end by 12 bases, with 17 bases between. The CDR3 totals 12 residues. Germline loops: CDR1 MNHEY, CDR2 SVGEGT. CDR3 coding DNA: TGTGCCAGCAGCCTCAATCGCCAGGGGACTTTCTTT. Translating it yields CASSLNRQGTFF.

This clonotype has a handful of counts. V is TRBV14 and J is TRBJ2-3; D is unclear. Trimming stripped 0 bases from V and 6 bases from J, with 7 bases between. This CDR3 region has 13 residues. Germline V lookup: CDR1 SGHDN, CDR2 FVKESK. This CDR3 reads CASSQDPPDTQYF. The CDR3 nucleotides are TGTGCCAGCAGCCAAGATCCGCCCGATACGCAGTATTTT.